This T cell receptor beta chain came from a study of T-cell reconstitution after alpha-beta-depleted transplantation in children. A library of TCRbeta sequences, prepared with unique molecular identifiers, was generated. TCRdb itself ran the PCR reads through MiXCR, one entry per CDR3 protein. Altogether 380,000 or so distinct CDR3 sequences are present, about an eighth being singletons, with the ten largest covering about 4%. CDR1 MNHNS and CDR2 SASEGT come from the germline V gene. The V and J ends lost 8 bases and 0 bases, in that order; junction bases with no gene match: 9. This CDR3 region has 17 residues.

This chain joins TRBV6-1 and TRBJ2-7; 14 bases fit TRBD2. This TCR was recovered from a human donor who donated a stem cell graft to a child with Fanconi anemia. The input for sequencing was PBMCs, taken from the stem cell graft. CDR3 residues: CASSGLAGAFSSYEQYF. CDR3 bases: TGTGCCAGCTCGGGACTAGCGGGGGCCTTTAGCTCCTACGAGCAGTACTTC.